The 23 T cell receptor beta chains below come from one sample, sequenced in a study of radiotherapy plus CTLA-4 blockade in lung cancer. Sequencing used immunoSEQ multiplex PCR; TCRdb keeps in-frame clones, though not all of them. The sample has 75,000 to 95,000 clones, roughly 80% seen once. The sample consisted of peripheral blood, taken from a patient treated with radiotherapy plus ipilimumab. These receptors were collected from a human donor with non-small cell lung cancer that progressed on radiotherapy plus ipilimumab.

The rearrangement uses TRBV15 and TRBJ2-7; D perhaps matches TRBD1 (6 bases). Trimming stripped 3 bases from V and 2 bases from J, with 11 bases between. This CDR3 region has 14 residues. CDR1 is LNHNV and CDR2 is YYDKDF in the germline V gene (reference sequence). The CDR3 sequence is CATSRDSVTYEQYV. Written as DNA, the CDR3 is TGTGCCACCAGCAGGGACAGCGTGACCTACGAGCAGTACGTC.

The chain links TRBV19 to TRBJ2-3, with 8 bases identical to TRBD1. Germline CDR1 is LNHDA and CDR2 is SQIVND (reference sequence). The CDR3 is 15 residues long. The V gene end was trimmed by 4 bases and the J gene end by 0 bases; junction bases not matched to a gene: 3. The CDR3 nucleotides are TGTGCCAGTAGTAGTCAGGGGGCAAGCACAGATACGCAGTATTTT. This codes for CASSSQGASTDTQYF.

CDR3 in DNA: TGTGCCAGCAGTTCCCAGACAGATACGCAGTATTTT. This sequence encodes CASSSQTDTQYF. The genes are TRBV27 and TRBJ2-3; D is unresolved. Germline V gene data show CDR1 as MNHEY and CDR2 as SMNVEV (reference sequence). With 4 bases removed from V and 3 bases from J, the gap between germline ends came to 5 bases. This CDR3 comprises 12 residues.

The chain employs TRBV15 and TRBJ2-4, with 7 bases fitting TRBD1. Trimming at V came to 0 bases and at J to 1 base, leaving 6 bases not matched to a gene. The V gene's germline CDR1 is LNHNV and CDR2 YYDKDF (reference sequence). The CDR3 has 17 residues. The CDR3 bases are TGTGCCACCAGCAGAGATCGAGGGGGCAGGGCCAAAAACATTCAGTACTTC. It specifies CATSRDRGGRAKNIQYF.

The chain is built from TRBV27 and TRBJ1-2; D is undetermined. In germline, CDR1 is MNHEY, CDR2 SMNVEV (reference sequence). The CDR3 sequence is 15 residues long. Trimming cost V 0 bases and J 4 bases, with 12 bases left between them. The CDR3 sequence is CASSLSFGSSYGYTF. The CDR3 region has the DNA TGTGCCAGCAGTTTATCGTTTGGCAGCAGCTATGGCTACACCTTC.

This clone turned up a few times. The chain carries TRBV19 and TRBJ2-2; D is uncertain. Germline loops: CDR1 LNHDA, CDR2 SQIVND (reference sequence). The CDR3 totals 14 residues. The V end lost 1 base, the J end lost 4 bases, and 7 bases lay between the germline ends. The CDR3 protein is CASSIGVGTGELFF. The CDR3 bases are TGTGCCAGTAGTATAGGAGTAGGCACCGGGGAGCTGTTTTTT.

The table lists this clone with a few counts. The V gene is TRBV27, the J gene TRBJ2-7, with 8 bases lining up with TRBD1. The CDR3 contains 12 residues. Germline trimming cut 6 bases from V and 7 bases from J; bases unmatched to any gene: 5. The germline V gene encodes CDR1 MNHEY and CDR2 SMNVEV (reference sequence). CDR3 sequence: CASRDRVGEQYF. In nucleotides, the CDR3 is TGTGCCAGCAGGGACAGGGTTGGGGAGCAGTACTTC.

The chain uses TRBV5-1 and TRBJ2-2; TRBD1 aligns across 10 bases. Germline V CDR1 and CDR2: SGHRS, YFSETQ. With V trimmed by 3 bases and J by 7 bases, 12 bases remained unmatched. This CDR3 contains 17 residues. The CDR3 DNA is TGCGCCAGCAGCTGGAGACAGGGGGCCGCGCTAGTCGGGGAGCTGTTTTTT. Translating it yields CASSWRQGAALVGELFF.

The chain recombines TRBV6-5 with TRBJ1-2, with a possible D match to TRBD1 (6 bases). Per germline, CDR1 MNHEY and CDR2 SVGAGI. The germline V and J ends were trimmed by 6 bases and 8 bases, with 22 bases remaining between them. This CDR3 contains 15 residues. The CDR3 loop is CASSSELRTVLGYTF. The CDR3 DNA reads TGTGCCAGCAGCTCAGAGCTGAGGACAGTCCTCGGCTACACCTTC.

V is TRBV2 and J is TRBJ1-1; a weak D match, TRBD1 (5 bases). The CDR3 is 15 amino acids. V was trimmed by 6 bases and J by 4 bases, leaving 18 bases between them. Germline CDR1 SNHLY, CDR2 FYNNEI. Here the CDR3 reads CASRGGGGTFTEAFF. In nucleotides, the CDR3 is TGTGCCAGCAGGGGAGGTGGGGGAACATTCACTGAAGCTTTCTTT.

The chain joins TRBV5-4 to TRBJ2-5; 8 nucleotides match TRBD1. The CDR3 length is 13 residues. Trimming removed 4 bases from V and 4 bases from J; junction bases left unmatched: 3. Looked up from germline, CDR1 is SGHNT and CDR2 is YYREEE (reference sequence). This chain's CDR3 is CASSRTGRETQYF. CDR3 in DNA: TGTGCCAGCAGCCGGACAGGGAGAGAGACCCAGTACTTC.

This chain joins TRBV10-3 and TRBJ2-2, with a weak D call TRBD2 (6 bases). The CDR3 totals 13 residues. The germline V gene encodes CDR1 ENHRY and CDR2 SYGVKD. Trimming stripped 4 bases from V and 4 bases from J, with 7 bases between. The DNA of the CDR3 is TGTGCCATCAGTGTGGGGGGCACCGGGGAGCTGTTTTTT. It encodes CAISVGGTGELFF.

Notes on this clone: Distinct nucleotide sequences in the sample also encode this CDR3. This chain uses TRBV19 with TRBJ2-7; D might be TRBD2 (6 bases). The germline V and J ends were trimmed by 6 bases and 0 bases, with 12 bases remaining between them. Germline CDR1 and CDR2: LNHDA and SQIVND (reference sequence). The CDR3 is 14 amino acids. The CDR3 reads CASRDSGYSYEQYF. The CDR3 DNA sequence: TGTGCCAGTAGGGATAGCGGTTACTCCTACGAGCAGTACTTC. Complete variable domain (other parts from reference TRBV19 and TRBJ2-7): DGGITQSPKYLFRKEGQNVTLSCEQNLNHDAMYWYRQDPGQGLRLIYYSQIVNDFQKGDIAEGYSVSREKKESFPLTVTSAQKNPTAFYLCASRDSGYSYEQYFGPGTRLTVT.

The chain links TRBV5-6 to TRBJ2-7; D gene unclear. CDR3 length: 13 residues. Germline V gives CDR1 SGHDT, CDR2 YYEEEE. The V end lost 2 bases, the J end lost 0 bases, and 6 bases lay between the germline ends. The CDR3 reads CASSLASSYEQYV. In nucleotides, the CDR3 is TGTGCCAGCAGCTTAGCCAGCTCCTACGAGCAGTACGTC.

The chain links TRBV12-5 to TRBJ2-2, with a possible D match to TRBD2 (6 bases). Trimming took 7 bases from V and 7 from J, leaving 13 bases between them. Per germline, CDR1 LGHNT and CDR2 FRNRAP. The CDR3 extends over 13 amino acids. CDR3 sequence reads: CASAKGGDGELFF. The CDR3 DNA reads as TGTGCTAGTGCTAAAGGAGGGGACGGGGAGCTGTTTTTT.

V gene TRBV19 combines with J gene TRBJ1-3; TRBD1 matches at 8 bases. Germline V gene sequence: CDR1 LNHDA, CDR2 SQIVND (reference sequence). This CDR3 is built from 17 residues. With 3 bases clipped from V and 0 bases from J, the junction kept 7 bases outside the gene matches. The CDR3: CASSISRGLSSGNTIYF. CDR3 DNA: TGTGCCAGTAGTATCAGCAGGGGGCTGAGCTCTGGAAACACCATATATTTT.

The V and J genes are TRBV5-1 and TRBJ2-5; D uncertain. Judging by the DNA end, TRBJ2-7 fits better; the J call may be wrong. The CDR3 length is 13 residues. Germline lookup yields CDR1 SGHRS and CDR2 YFSETQ. The CDR3 DNA sequence: TGCGCCAGCAGCTCTTCAGGATCCTACGAGCAGTACTTC. It specifies CASSSSGSYEQYF.

This clone was seen only a few times. The chain carries TRBV19 and TRBJ1-5, with D unclear. Germline lookup yields CDR1 LNHDA and CDR2 SQIVND (reference sequence). Trimming stripped 4 bases from V and 0 bases from J, with 19 bases between. This CDR3 is 18 amino acids long. CDR3 sequence: CASSTETASWGSNQPQHF. For the CDR3, the DNA is TGTGCCAGTAGTACCGAGACGGCCAGCTGGGGTAGCAATCAGCCCCAGCATTTT.

This sequence joins TRBV2 and TRBJ1-1; D gene unclear. The V end was cut by 6 bases, the J end by 2 bases, with 10 bases between. The CDR3 consists of 13 residues. CDR1 is SNHLY, CDR2 FYNNEI, per germline. CDR3 nucleotide sequence: TGTGCCAGCAGCCAATTTTTTAACACTGAAGCTTTCTTT. This gives the protein CASSQFFNTEAFF.

The V gene is TRBV18, the J gene TRBJ2-7; D not certain. V was cut by 2 bases and J by 1 base, with 9 bases left in between. The germline V gene has CDR1 KGHSH and CDR2 LQKENI. The CDR3 consists of 14 residues. The CDR3 loop reads CASSPDGGSYEQYF. The CDR3 DNA sequence: TGTGCCAGCTCACCAGACGGCGGATCCTACGAGCAGTACTTC.

The chain has TRBV19 and TRBJ2-5; 10 nucleotides line up with TRBD1. With V trimmed by 9 bases and J by 7 bases, 5 bases remained unmatched. The CDR3 is 12 residues long. Germline loops: CDR1 LNHDA, CDR2 SQIVND (reference sequence). CDR3 DNA: TGTGCCAGCCTTGGACAGGGGGGGACCCAGTACTTC. Translating it yields CASLGQGGTQYF.

The rearrangement links TRBV5-6 to TRBJ1-2; D ambiguous. Germline V gene sequence: CDR1 SGHDT, CDR2 YYEEEE. This CDR3 has 14 amino acids. Trimming pared 3 bases from V and 3 bases from J, leaving 12 bases between. The CDR3 DNA sequence: TGTGCCAGCAGCTCGTTTAACAGTGACTATGGCTACACCTTC. As protein: CASSSFNSDYGYTF. Full variable domain (outside the CDR3, taken from reference TRBV5-6 and TRBJ1-2): DAGVTQSPTHLIKTRGQQVTLRCSPKSGHDTVSWYQQALGQGPQFIFQYYEEEERQRGNFPDRFSGHQFPNYSSELNVNALLLGDSALYLCASSSFNSDYGYTFGSGTRLTVV.

The chain uses TRBV19 and TRBJ2-1; D might be TRBD2 (6 bases). The V gene lost 7 bases and the J gene lost 8 bases, with 15 bases spanning the gap. The CDR3 extends over 13 amino acids. Germline CDR1 LNHDA, CDR2 SQIVND (reference sequence). DNA of the CDR3: TGTGCCAGTATCGGGGGAAGCATCCATGAGCAGTTCTTC. It yields the protein CASIGGSIHEQFF.